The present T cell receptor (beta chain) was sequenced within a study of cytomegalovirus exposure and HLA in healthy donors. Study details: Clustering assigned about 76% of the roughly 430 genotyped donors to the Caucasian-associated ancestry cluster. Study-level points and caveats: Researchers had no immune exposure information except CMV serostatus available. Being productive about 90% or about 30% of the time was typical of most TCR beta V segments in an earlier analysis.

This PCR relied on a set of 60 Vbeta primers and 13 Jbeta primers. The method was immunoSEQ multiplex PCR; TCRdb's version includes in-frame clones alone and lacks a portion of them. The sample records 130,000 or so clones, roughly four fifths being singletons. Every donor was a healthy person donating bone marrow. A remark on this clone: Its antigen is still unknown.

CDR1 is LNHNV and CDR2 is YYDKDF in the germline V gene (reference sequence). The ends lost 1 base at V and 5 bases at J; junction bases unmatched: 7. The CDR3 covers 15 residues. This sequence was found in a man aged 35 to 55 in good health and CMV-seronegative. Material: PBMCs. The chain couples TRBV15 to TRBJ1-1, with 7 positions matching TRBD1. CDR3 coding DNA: TGTGCCACCAGCAGAGGACAGGGTCTGAGGACTGAAGCTTTCTTT. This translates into CATSRGQGLRTEAFF.